What follows are 8 T cell receptor beta chains derived from one specimen sequenced in a study of human T cells and chemical hapten exposure. Time point: pre-sensitization, week 0. Indicated treatment: therapeutic diphenylcyclopropenone sensitization with weekly scalp DPC. TCRdb re-called the RACE reads through MiXCR, storing one row per CDR3 protein. The repertoire holds 180,000 or so distinct CDR3 sequences, with around 30% as singletons. Source: whole blood, taken in connection with sensitization to the hapten diphenylcyclopropenone (DPC). The receptor set was obtained from a woman aged 30 to 39 with alopecia areata. Some clones in this sample may be carry-over from other donors' samples.

The rearrangement links TRBV20-1 to TRBJ2-5, with D possibly TRBD2 on 7 matching bases. The V end lost 3 bases, the J end lost 1 base, and 15 bases lay between the germline ends. This CDR3 has 15 residues. Germline CDR1 and CDR2: DFQATT and SNEGSKA (reference sequence). The CDR3 reads CSASRSGGGQETQYF. The CDR3 region has the DNA TGCAGTGCTAGTCGGTCGGGGGGCGGCCAAGAGACCCAGTACTTC.

The chain uses TRBV5-1 and TRBJ2-1; tentative D call: TRBD2 (6 bases). Looked up from germline, CDR1 is SGHRS and CDR2 is YFSETQ. Trimming shortened V by 4 bases and J by 7 bases, and 24 bases separated the two germline ends. This CDR3 has 17 amino acids. In nucleotides, the CDR3 is TGCGCCAGCAGCCCCGAACCCCTGGGACTCGGTACGAATGAGCAGTTCTTC. Amino acid sequence: CASSPEPLGLGTNEQFF.

Details on this clonotype: A much more abundant neighbour one base away suggests this may be a read error. This chain uses TRBV6-2 or TRBV6-3 with TRBJ2-3; D uncertain. V was pared by 6 bases and J by 2 bases, with 3 bases between. Germline assignment: CDR1 MNHEY and CDR2 SVGEGT. CDR3 length: 11 residues. CDR3: CASSNTDTQYF. The DNA of the CDR3 is TGTGCCAGCAGCAACACAGATACGCAGTATTTT.

The V and J genes are TRBV20-1 and TRBJ1-2, with D possibly matching TRBD1 (5 bases). CDR3 length: 15 residues. Germline loops: CDR1 DFQATT, CDR2 SNEGSKA (reference sequence). V lost 0 bases to trimming and J lost 3 bases, with 14 bases between them. CDR3 protein: CSARESGAGYYGYTF. The CDR3, as DNA: TGCAGTGCTAGAGAATCAGGTGCAGGGTACTATGGCTACACCTTC.

The CDR3 nucleotides read TGCAGTGCTAGTCAGGGACAGGGGGGTTTAAACATTCAGTACTTC. It specifies CSASQGQGGLNIQYF. The J gene is TRBJ2-4, the V gene TRBV20-1; 11 positions match TRBD1. The CDR3 consists of 15 residues. Germline loops: CDR1 DFQATT, CDR2 SNEGSKA (reference sequence). With V trimmed by 3 bases and J by 6 bases, 7 bases remained unmatched.

This clonotype was detected only a few times. V and J are TRBV28 and TRBJ2-7, with 8 bases aligning to TRBD2. V dropped 10 bases and J dropped 2; count of bases not matched to a gene: 10. This CDR3 has 14 amino acids. Germline V CDR1 and CDR2: MDHEN, SYDVKM. CDR3 DNA: TGTGCCACATATAGCGGGAACGGGGCCTACGAGCAGTACTTC. This sequence encodes CATYSGNGAYEQYF.

This clonotype showed up just a few times. The chain recombines TRBV28 with TRBJ2-2; the match to TRBD2 covers 7 bases. The length of the CDR3 is 12 residues. Germline V gene sequence: CDR1 MDHEN, CDR2 SYDVKM. The CDR3 DNA is TGTGCTGCAAGGGAGGGCACCGGGGAGCTGTTTTTT. Protein sequence: CAAREGTGELFF.

This clonotype has just a few counts. One junction end does not reproduce the germline sequence, and a read error may be involved. The genes are TRBV28 and TRBJ2-4, with unresolved D. This CDR3 has 12 amino acids. Germline values: CDR1 MDHEN, CDR2 SYDVKM. The CDR3 region is CASSSEDRGVQF. The CDR3 nucleotides are TGTGCCAGCAGTTCTGAGGACCGCGGTGTCCAATTC.